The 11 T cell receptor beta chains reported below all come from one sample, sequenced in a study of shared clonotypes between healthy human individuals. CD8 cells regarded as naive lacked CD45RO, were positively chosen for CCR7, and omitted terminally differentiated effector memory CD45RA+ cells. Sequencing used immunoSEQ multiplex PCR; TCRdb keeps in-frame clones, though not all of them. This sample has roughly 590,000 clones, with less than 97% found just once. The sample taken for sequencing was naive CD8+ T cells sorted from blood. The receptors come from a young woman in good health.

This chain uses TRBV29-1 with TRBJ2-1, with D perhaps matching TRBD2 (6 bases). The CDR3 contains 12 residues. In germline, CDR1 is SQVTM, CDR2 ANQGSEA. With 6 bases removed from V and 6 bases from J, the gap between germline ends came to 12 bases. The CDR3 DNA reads TGCAGCGTCCTAAGCGGGCCCAATGAGCAGTTCTTC. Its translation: CSVLSGPNEQFF.

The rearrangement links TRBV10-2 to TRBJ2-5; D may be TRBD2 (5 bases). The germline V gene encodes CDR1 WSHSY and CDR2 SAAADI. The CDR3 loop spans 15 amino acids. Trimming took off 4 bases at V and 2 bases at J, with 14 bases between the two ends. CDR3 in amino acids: CASSGVGDWQETQYF. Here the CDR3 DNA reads TGCGCCAGCAGTGGGGTCGGGGATTGGCAAGAGACCCAGTACTTC.

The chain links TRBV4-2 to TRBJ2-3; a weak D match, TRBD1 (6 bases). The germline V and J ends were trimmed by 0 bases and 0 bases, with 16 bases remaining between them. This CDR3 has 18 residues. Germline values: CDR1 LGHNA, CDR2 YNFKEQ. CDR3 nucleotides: TGTGCCAGCAGCCAAGATCTTAGGGGGTACTCTAGCACAGATACGCAGTATTTT. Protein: CASSQDLRGYSSTDTQYF.

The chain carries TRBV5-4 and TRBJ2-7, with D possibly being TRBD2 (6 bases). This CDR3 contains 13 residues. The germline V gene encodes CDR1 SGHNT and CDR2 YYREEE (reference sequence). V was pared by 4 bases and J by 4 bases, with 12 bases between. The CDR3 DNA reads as TGTGCCAGCAGCCCGGAGGGCCATTACGAGCAGTACTTC. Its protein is CASSPEGHYEQYF.

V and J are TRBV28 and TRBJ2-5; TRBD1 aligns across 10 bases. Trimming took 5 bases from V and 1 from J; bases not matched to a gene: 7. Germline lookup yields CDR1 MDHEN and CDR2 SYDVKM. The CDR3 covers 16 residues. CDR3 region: CASSRSRDRGQETQYF. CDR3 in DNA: TGTGCCAGCAGTCGAAGCCGGGACAGGGGCCAAGAGACCCAGTACTTC.

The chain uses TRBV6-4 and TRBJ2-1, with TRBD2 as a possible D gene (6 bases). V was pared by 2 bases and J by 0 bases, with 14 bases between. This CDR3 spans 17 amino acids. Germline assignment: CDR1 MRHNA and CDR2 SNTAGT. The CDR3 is CASSDAPAGSSYNEQFF. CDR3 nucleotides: TGTGCCAGCAGTGACGCCCCTGCGGGGAGCTCCTACAATGAGCAGTTCTTC.

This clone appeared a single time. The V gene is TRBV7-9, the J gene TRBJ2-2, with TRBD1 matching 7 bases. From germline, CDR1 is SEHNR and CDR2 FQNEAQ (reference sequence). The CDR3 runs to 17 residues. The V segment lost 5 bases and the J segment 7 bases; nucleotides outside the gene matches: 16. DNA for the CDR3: TGTGCCAGCAGCCCGGACCGGGACAGCCCTAATAGCGGGGAGCTGTTTTTT. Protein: CASSPDRDSPNSGELFF.

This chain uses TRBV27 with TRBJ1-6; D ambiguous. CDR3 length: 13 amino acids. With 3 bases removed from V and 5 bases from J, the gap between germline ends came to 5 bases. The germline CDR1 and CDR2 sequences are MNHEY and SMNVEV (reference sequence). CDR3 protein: CASSFWNNSPLHF. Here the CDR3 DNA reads TGTGCCAGCAGTTTCTGGAATAATTCACCCCTCCACTTT.

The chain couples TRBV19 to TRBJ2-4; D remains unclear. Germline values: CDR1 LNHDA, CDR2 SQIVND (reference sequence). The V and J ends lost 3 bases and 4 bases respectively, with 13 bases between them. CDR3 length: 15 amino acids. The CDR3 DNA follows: TGTGCCAGTAGTATCGCCGGCGCAGATAAAAACATTCAGTACTTC. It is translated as CASSIAGADKNIQYF.

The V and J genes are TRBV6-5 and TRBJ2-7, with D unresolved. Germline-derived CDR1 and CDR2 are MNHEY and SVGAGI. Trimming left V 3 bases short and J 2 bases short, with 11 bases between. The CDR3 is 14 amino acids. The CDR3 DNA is TGTGCCAGCAGTTATGACACCGGAGCCTACGAGCAGTACTTC. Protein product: CASSYDTGAYEQYF.

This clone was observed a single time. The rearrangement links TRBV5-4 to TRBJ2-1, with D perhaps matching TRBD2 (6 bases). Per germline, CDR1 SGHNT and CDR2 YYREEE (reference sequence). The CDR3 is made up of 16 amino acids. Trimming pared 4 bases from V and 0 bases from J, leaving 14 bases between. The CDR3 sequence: CASSPAEGYSYNEQFF. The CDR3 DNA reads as TGTGCCAGCAGCCCGGCGGAGGGGTACTCCTACAATGAGCAGTTCTTC.